These T cell receptor beta chains were read from a single sample in a study of Ad26.COV2.S vaccination and SARS-CoV-2 variants. The table came from immunoSEQ multiplex PCR; TCRdb's copy has only in-frame clones and leaves some out. The sample contains about 440,000 clones, 90% of which appear only once. Material: peripheral blood, obtained in a trial of Ad26.COV2.S vaccine versus placebo. Source of these receptors: a person between 18 and 65 years old who received the Ad26.COV2.S COVID-19 vaccine or a placebo. Each CDR3 is given with its conserved first and last residue. A D gene is named only where the DNA matches it firmly. A clone size is listed for some rows: how often the clone was seen (once, few, many), or a class if it is expanded.

>TRBJ1-3|TRBD1|TRBV7-2|.
CASSLLPGQVAGNTIYF
TGTGCCAGCAGCCTCCTCCCGGGACAGGTCGCGGGAAACACCATATATTTT
>TRBJ2-1|.|TRBV7-2|.
CASTTLPGPKQFF
TGTGCCAGCACCACCCTTCCGGGACCCAAGCAGTTCTTC
>TRBJ2-3|.|TRBV18|.
CASSPSTDTQYF
TGTGCCAGCTCACCCAGCACAGATACGCAGTATTTT
>TRBJ2-3|TRBD1|TRBV7-2|.
CASSHRTGGATDTQYF
TGTGCCAGCAGCCATCGGACAGGGGGCGCAACAGATACGCAGTATTTT
>TRBJ2-1|.|TRBV6-6|.
CASSYRQNNEQFF
TGTGCCAGCAGTTACAGGCAGAACAATGAGCAGTTCTTC
>TRBJ1-3|.|TRBV18|.
CASSPLTDPGNTIYF
TGTGCCAGCTCACCTCTTACTGATCCTGGAAACACCATATATTTT
>TRBJ1-3|.|TRBV11-2|.
CASSSRGLSSGNTIYF
TGTGCCAGCAGCTCGAGGGGCCTTAGCTCTGGAAACACCATATATTTT
>TRBJ2-5|TRBD1|TRBV7-6|.
CASSLADRAATQYF
TGTGCCAGCAGCTTAGCGGACAGGGCGGCGACCCAGTACTTC
>TRBJ2-2|.|TRBV28|.
CASSFEGTGELFF
TGTGCCAGCAGTTTTGAAGGCACCGGGGAGCTGTTTTTT
>TRBJ2-1|.|TRBV29-1|.
CSVVGRANEQFF
TGCAGCGTTGTGGGCAGGGCCAATGAGCAGTTCTTC
>TRBJ1-1|.|TRBV5-1|.
CASSLVGRENTEAFF
TGCGCCAGCAGCTTGGTCGGCAGGGAGAACACTGAAGCTTTCTTT
>TRBJ2-5|TRBD2|TRBV7-3|.
CASSLLPGPGRLAGRQETQYF
TGTGCCAGCAGCTTACTCCCTGGCCCAGGGAGACTAGCGGGGAGACAAGAGACCCAGTACTTC
>TRBJ2-1|.|TRBV11-2|.
CASSLGRASFYNEQFF
TGTGCCAGCAGCTTAGGACGGGCTAGCTTTTACAATGAGCAGTTCTTC
>TRBJ1-3|.|TRBV29-1|.
CSVVGRGSSGNTIYF
TGCAGCGTTGTTGGCAGGGGAAGCTCTGGAAACACCATATATTTT
>TRBJ2-3|.|TRBV15|.
CATSRVGDGTDTQYF
TGTGCCACCAGCAGAGTGGGAGATGGCACAGATACGCAGTATTTT
>TRBJ2-5|.|TRBV2|.
CASARAQETQYF
TGTGCCAGCGCCCGGGCGCAAGAGACCCAGTACTTC
>TRBJ2-5|.|TRBV7-9|.
CASSLQETQYF
TGTGCCAGCAGCTTACAAGAGACCCAGTACTTC
>TRBJ2-5|TRBD2|TRBV7-2|once
CASSLGVGGRSQETQYF
TGTGCCAGCAGCTTAGGAGTGGGGGGGAGAAGTCAAGAGACCCAGTACTTC
>TRBJ2-1|.|TRBV10-3|.
CAISGWEFNEQFF
TGTGCCATCAGTGGCTGGGAATTCAATGAGCAGTTCTTC
>TRBJ1-3|.|TRBV6-5|.
CASSYNRDGGNTIYF
TGTGCCAGCAGTTATAACCGGGACGGAGGAAACACCATATATTTT
>TRBJ1-1|.|TRBV23-1|once
CASSQPCLVQRGTEAFF
TGCGCCAGCAGTCAACCTTGTCTGGTCCAACGGGGCACTGAAGCTTTCTTT
>TRBJ2-3|TRBD2|TRBV5-1|.
CASSLRASGGTDTQYF
TGCGCCAGCAGCTTGCGCGCTAGCGGGGGCACAGATACGCAGTATTTT
>TRBJ2-3|.|TRBV18|.
CASSPRQALSSTDTQYF
TGTGCCAGCTCACCCCGACAGGCCCTATCTAGCACAGATACGCAGTATTTT
>TRBJ1-2|TRBD1|TRBV7-9|.
CASSLAAGTAYGYTF
TGTGCCAGCAGCTTAGCCGCCGGGACAGCTTATGGCTACACCTTC
>TRBJ2-3|TRBD2|TRBV28|.
CASSIASGRLTDTQYF
TGTGCCAGCAGTATTGCTAGCGGGAGGCTGACAGATACGCAGTATTTT
>TRBJ2-5|TRBD1|TRBV15|.
CATSGGQGRQETQYF
TGTGCCACCAGCGGAGGACAGGGAAGACAAGAGACCCAGTACTTC
>TRBJ2-5|.|TRBV24-1|.
CATRGGQGILQETQYF
TGTGCCACCAGAGGCGGGCAGGGGATCCTCCAAGAGACCCAGTACTTC
>TRBJ2-7|TRBD1|TRBV15|.
CATSSDRGSEQYF
TGTGCCACCAGCAGCGACAGGGGAAGCGAGCAGTACTTC
>TRBJ2-7|.|TRBV24-1|.
CATSDLSGEQYF
TGTGCCACCAGTGATTTATCGGGCGAGCAGTACTTC
>TRBJ2-7|.|TRBV7-2|.
CASKGSGTYEQYF
TGTGCCAGCAAGGGTAGCGGAACCTACGAGCAGTACTTC
>TRBJ1-5|.|TRBV24-1|.
CATSEGRGNQPQHF
TGTGCCACCAGTGAAGGCCGCGGCAATCAGCCCCAGCATTTT
>TRBJ1-5|TRBD1|TRBV6-6|.
CASSMGQGASNQPQHF
TGTGCCAGCAGTATGGGACAGGGGGCATCCAATCAGCCCCAGCATTTT
>TRBJ2-5|.|TRBV15|.
CATSRGGNRETQYF
TGTGCCACCAGCAGAGGGGGGAATCGAGAGACCCAGTACTTC
>TRBJ2-3|TRBD2|TRBV9|.
CASSVGLADLTDTQYF
TGTGCCAGCAGCGTAGGACTAGCGGACCTCACAGATACGCAGTATTTT
>TRBJ2-7|.|TRBV7-2|once
CASTPDSSYEQYF
TGTGCCAGCACACCGGACAGCTCCTACGAGCAGTACTTC
>TRBJ1-1|.|TRBV3-1/TRBV3-2|.
CASSHQGLMNTEAFF
TGTGCCAGCAGCCATCAGGGTCTCATGAACACTGAAGCTTTCTTT
>TRBJ2-2|.|TRBV19|.
CASSRSGPTGELFF
TGTGCCAGTAGCCGCAGCGGGCCCACCGGGGAGCTGTTTTTT
>TRBJ1-1|TRBD1|TRBV5-8|.
CASSPGTVLAEAFF
TGTGCCAGCAGCCCCGGGACAGTCTTAGCTGAAGCTTTCTTT
>TRBJ1-5|.|TRBV5-1|.
CASSLRGDSNQPQHF
TGCGCCAGCAGCTTGAGGGGGGATAGCAATCAGCCCCAGCATTTT
>TRBJ2-7|TRBD2|TRBV3-1/TRBV3-2|.
CASSSGTSGYEQYF
TGTGCCAGCAGCTCCGGGACTAGCGGCTACGAGCAGTACTTC
>TRBJ2-2|.|TRBV19|few
CASSIVEGHTGELFF
TGTGCCAGTAGTATAGTCGAGGGGCACACCGGGGAGCTGTTTTTT
>TRBJ1-3|.|TRBV7-2|.
CASSLEAGSGNTIYF
TGTGCCAGCAGCTTAGAGGCAGGGTCAGGAAACACCATATATTTT
>TRBJ2-1|.|TRBV7-9|once
CASSLEAGQFF
TGTGCCAGCAGCTTAGAGGCAGGGCAGTTCTTC
>TRBJ2-6|.|TRBV19|.
CASSILNLGSGANVLTF
TGTGCCAGTAGTATACTAAACCTCGGGTCTGGGGCCAACGTCCTGACTTTC
>TRBJ2-1|TRBD1|TRBV4-1|.
CASSHPADRGLDEQFF
TGCGCCAGCAGCCACCCTGCTGACAGGGGGCTGGATGAGCAGTTCTTC
>TRBJ1-1|.|TRBV6-5|.
CASCREVATEAFF
TGTGCCAGCTGTAGGGAGGTGGCCACTGAAGCTTTCTTT
>TRBJ1-2|TRBD1|TRBV24-1|.
CATGTGFGYTF
TGTGCCACCGGGACAGGGTTTGGCTACACCTTC
>TRBJ2-7|.|TRBV6-5|.
CASRRTSYEQYF
TGTGCCAGCCGACGGACCTCCTACGAGCAGTACTTC
>TRBJ2-5|.|TRBV12-3/TRBV12-4|.
CASSLRGAETQYF
TGTGCCAGCAGTTTAAGGGGGGCAGAGACCCAGTACTTC
>TRBJ2-1|TRBD2|TRBV24-1|once
CATSALAGGREQFF
TGTGCCACCAGTGCTTTAGCGGGAGGTCGTGAGCAGTTCTTC
>TRBJ1-1|.|TRBV3-1/TRBV3-2|.
CASSQEVIPNTEAFF
TGTGCCAGCAGCCAAGAAGTGATCCCGAACACTGAAGCTTTCTTT
>TRBJ2-2|TRBD2|TRBV7-2|.
CASSSSGSRPGELFF
TGTGCCAGCAGCTCGAGCGGGAGTAGGCCCGGGGAGCTGTTTTTT